This T cell receptor beta chain came from a study of blood T cell repertoires in COVID-19. Study-wide background: Sample material is recorded as cDNA or gDNA derived from T cells, B-cell-depleted T cells, or PBMCs.

Libraries were prepared by immunoSEQ multiplex PCR; TCRdb keeps only in-frame clonotypes and omits some of them. The sample holds about 270,000 clones, 85% to 90% seen once. This CDR3 is built from 17 residues. The V end lost 1 base, the J end lost 10 bases, and 25 bases lay between the germline ends. The V gene's germline CDR1 is SGHVS and CDR2 FNYEAQ. Individuals drawn from around 24 US areas were roughly 18 to 95 years old. Participants reported their clinical history, and cohort assignment relied on those reports. The TCR comes from a woman between 18 and 30 years old who had recovered from COVID-19. Source material: PBMCs or T cells enriched from blood (not recorded which). V usage is TRBV7-6 and J usage is TRBJ1-1, with TRBD1 as a possible D gene (6 bases). CDR3 in amino acids: CASSLGSAPDSTGGAFF. The CDR3 DNA reads TGTGCCAGCAGCTTAGGATCCGCGCCCGACTCGACAGGTGGAGCTTTCTTT. The whole variable domain, remainder taken from reference TRBV7-6 and TRBJ1-1, is GAGVSQSPRYKVTKRGQDVALRCDPISGHVSLYWYRQALGQGPEFLTYFNYEAQQDKSGLPNDRFSAERPEGSISTLTIQRTEQRDSAMYRCASSLGSAPDSTGGAFFGQGTRLTVV.